The 17 T cell receptor beta chains reported below all come from one sample, sequenced in a study of cytomegalovirus exposure and HLA in healthy donors. Amplification used 60 Vbeta primers and 13 Jbeta primers. Here immunoSEQ multiplex PCR was the method, and the copy in TCRdb shows in-frame clones only, minus some. There are approximately 170,000 clones in the sample; almost 75% occur only once, and 5% to 6.5% lies in the top ten. The sequencing sample was made of PBMCs. The receptors come from a woman in her late teens or twenties in good health and CMV-seropositive.

The chain uses TRBV6-1 and TRBJ2-5, with D perhaps TRBD1 (5 bases). The end of the DNA aligns better with TRBJ2-7, so the J call may be wrong. The CDR3 totals 15 residues. Looked up from germline, CDR1 is MNHNS and CDR2 is SASEGT. CDR3 nucleotide sequence: TGTGCCAGCAGTGAACACAGGCCGAGCTCCTACGAGCAGTACTTC. Translation gives CASSEHRPSSYEQYF.

This clone has more than one count but fewer than ten. The chain has TRBV6-4 and TRBJ2-1; D is possibly TRBD2 (6 bases). Germline V gene lookup returns CDR1 MRHNA and CDR2 SNTAGT. Trimming removed 6 bases at V and 13 bases at J, with 13 bases between. The CDR3 is made up of 11 amino acids. CDR3 sequence reads: CASSAGGCQFF. CDR3 sequence (DNA): TGTGCCAGCAGCGCCGGGGGATGTCAGTTCTTC.

This clone was seen a single time. The chain joins TRBV4-1 to TRBJ2-7; 7 nucleotides match TRBD1. Germline CDR1 is MGHRA and CDR2 is YSYEKL. Trimming removed 4 bases from V and 6 bases from J; junction bases left unmatched: 12. The CDR3 is 15 amino acids. CDR3 coding DNA: TGCGCCAGCAGCCCCGAGACAGGGCAACAGAGCGAGCAGTACTTC. It codes for CASSPETGQQSEQYF.

The chain employs TRBV18 and TRBJ2-5, with a weak D call TRBD2 (7 bases). Germline CDR1 is KGHSH and CDR2 is LQKENI. V was trimmed by 2 bases and J by 1 base, leaving 14 bases between them. The length of the CDR3 is 16 residues. The CDR3 sequence: CASSPRWGGLQETQYF. CDR3 bases: TGTGCCAGCTCACCAAGATGGGGGGGGCTCCAAGAGACCCAGTACTTC.

The rearrangement links TRBV7-2 to TRBJ1-6, with no clear D. Looked up from germline, CDR1 is SGHTA and CDR2 is FQGNSA. The germline V and J ends were trimmed by 5 bases and 8 bases, with 13 bases remaining between them. The CDR3 is 14 amino acids. DNA for the CDR3: TGTGCCAGCAGCCTCGAGTTGGGCGATTCACCCCTCCACTTT. Residues: CASSLELGDSPLHF.

In DNA form, the CDR3 reads TGTGCCTGGGATGGGACAGGGGCCGCAGCTTTCTTT. It translates to CAWDGTGAAAFF. The V call is TRBV30, the J call TRBJ1-1; 10 nucleotides match TRBD1. Germline V gene data show CDR1 as GTSNPN and CDR2 as SVGIG (reference sequence). V dropped 5 bases and J dropped 10; count of bases not matched to a gene: 7. There are 12 residues in the CDR3.

The chain uses TRBV5-1 and TRBJ2-2; D possibly corresponds to TRBD1 (6 bases). The CDR3 has 15 residues. Trimming pared 4 bases from V and 2 bases from J, leaving 12 bases between. Germline V lookup: CDR1 SGHRS, CDR2 YFSETQ. For the CDR3, the DNA is TGCGCCAGCAGCATGGGACACTTAAACACCGGGGAGCTGTTTTTT. Its translation: CASSMGHLNTGELFF. Using reference TRBV5-1 and TRBJ2-2 for the parts outside the CDR3, the full variable domain is KAGVTQTPRYLIKTRGQQVTLSCSPISGHRSVSWYQQTPGQGLQFLFEYFSETQRNKGNFPGRFSGRQFSNSRSEMNVSTLELGDSALYLCASSMGHLNTGELFFGEGSRLTVL.

The rearrangement links TRBV27 to TRBJ2-7, with 12 bases matching TRBD2. The V and J ends lost 6 bases and 7 bases, in that order; junction bases with no gene match: 4. CDR1 is MNHEY and CDR2 is SMNVEV in the germline V gene (reference sequence). There are 13 residues in the CDR3. The CDR3 DNA follows: TGTGCCAGCAGACTAGCGGGGGGTGGGGAGCAGTACTTC. It translates to CASRLAGGGEQYF.

The chain links TRBV15 to TRBJ1-3; perhaps TRBD1 as D (5 bases). Deletions cut 5 bases from V and 2 bases from J, with 16 bases between. The CDR3 runs 16 residues. The germline gives CDR1 LNHNV, CDR2 YYDKDF (reference sequence). This chain's CDR3 is CATSLTVQGPGNTIYF. The CDR3 DNA sequence: TGTGCCACCAGCTTAACCGTTCAGGGTCCTGGAAACACCATATATTTT.

The chain joins TRBV21-1 to TRBJ1-1. TRBV21-1 counts as a pseudogene. There are 20 residues in the CDR3. The CDR3 DNA follows: TGTGCCAGCAGCAAAGCGTATTGGTGGGCGAGGGCAGCCAAGAACACTGAAGCTTTCTTT. This codes for CASSKAYWWARAAKNTEAFF.

The CDR3 region has the DNA TGTGCCAGCAGCTACTCCGGGACAGGGTTTGGCTACACCTTC. The encoded protein is CASSYSGTGFGYTF. The chain joins TRBV7-9 to TRBJ1-2, with 9 bases that match TRBD1. The CDR3 runs to 14 residues. CDR1 and CDR2 from the germline V gene are SEHNR and FQNEAQ (reference sequence). Trimming took 4 bases from V and 7 from J; bases not matched to a gene: 7.

The V and J genes are TRBV19 and TRBJ1-5, with TRBD1 matching over 12 bases. Germline assignment: CDR1 LNHDA and CDR2 SQIVND (reference sequence). With 8 bases clipped from V and 5 bases from J, the junction kept 1 base outside the gene matches. The CDR3 runs to 13 residues. The CDR3 region is CASGTGGYQPQHF. CDR3 sequence (DNA): TGTGCCAGTGGGACAGGGGGCTATCAGCCCCAGCATTTT.

This clone was seen only a few times. J is TRBJ2-3 and V is TRBV4-3; possibly TRBD2 for D (7 bases). CDR3 length equals 17 residues. V lost 1 base and J 6 bases, leaving 20 bases between the germline ends. The germline V gene has CDR1 LGHNA and CDR2 YSLEER. The CDR3 nucleotides read TGCGCCAGCAGCCAAGGCGCCGGGGGGCCCCCTTTGGATACGCAGTATTTT. Translation gives CASSQGAGGPPLDTQYF.

The rearrangement joins TRBV28 to TRBJ2-5; 8 bases fit TRBD1. V lost 6 bases, J lost 3 bases, and 6 bases stayed unmatched. The CDR3 has 14 amino acids. Germline V lookup: CDR1 MDHEN, CDR2 SYDVKM. The CDR3, as DNA: TGTGCCAGCAGCAGGGAGGACAGGGAAGAGACCCAGTACTTC. This gives the protein CASSREDREETQYF. Variable domain in full (rest from reference TRBV28 and TRBJ2-5): DVKVTQSSRYLVKRTGEKVFLECVQDMDHENMFWYRQDPGLGLRLIYFSYDVKMKEKGDIPEGYSVSREKKERFSLILESASTNQTSMYLCASSREDREETQYFGPGTRLLVL.

This sequence joins TRBV28 and TRBJ1-2; D is unclear. The V end was cut by 2 bases, the J end by 8 bases, with 9 bases between. Per the germline V gene, CDR1 is MDHEN and CDR2 is SYDVKM. This CDR3 has 12 amino acids. The CDR3 bases are TGTGCCAGCAGTTTACGCGCGAGAGGCTACACCTTC. It is translated as CASSLRARGYTF.

The chain carries TRBV4-3 and TRBJ2-7; 7 nucleotides line up with TRBD2. The CDR3 has 14 residues. V trimming: 0 bases; J trimming: 2 bases; junction bases outside the gene matches: 1. Germline CDR1 reads LGHNA; CDR2 reads YSLEER. Here the CDR3 reads CASSQDGGAYEQYF. As DNA, the CDR3 is TGCGCCAGCAGCCAAGATGGGGGGGCCTACGAGCAGTACTTC.

This clone is a singleton in its sample. A read error may account for a junction end that differs from germline. This chain links TRBV7-7 with TRBJ2-1, with TRBD1 identical over 11 bases. CDR1 and CDR2 (germline): SSHAT, FNYEAQ (reference sequence). The CDR3 is 16 residues long. The CDR3 DNA reads TGTGCTAGCAGCTTAGGGACAGGGGGTGTATACAATGAGCAGTTCTTC. It yields the protein CASSLGTGGVYNEQFF.